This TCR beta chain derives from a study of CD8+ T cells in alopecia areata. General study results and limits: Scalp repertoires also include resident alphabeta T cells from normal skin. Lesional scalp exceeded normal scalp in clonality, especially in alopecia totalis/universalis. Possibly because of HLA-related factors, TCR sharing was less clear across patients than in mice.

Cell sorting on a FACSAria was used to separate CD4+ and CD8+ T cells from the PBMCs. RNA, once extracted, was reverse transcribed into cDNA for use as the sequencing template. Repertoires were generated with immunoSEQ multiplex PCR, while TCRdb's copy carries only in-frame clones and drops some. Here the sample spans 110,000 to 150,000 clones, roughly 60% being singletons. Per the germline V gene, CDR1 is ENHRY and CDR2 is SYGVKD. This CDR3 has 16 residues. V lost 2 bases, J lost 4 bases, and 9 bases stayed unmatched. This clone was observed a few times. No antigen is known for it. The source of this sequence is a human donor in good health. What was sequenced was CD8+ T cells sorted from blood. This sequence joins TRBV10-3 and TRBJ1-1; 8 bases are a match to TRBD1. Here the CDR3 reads CAISEPEGTGGTEAFF. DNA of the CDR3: TGTGCCATCAGTGAGCCCGAAGGCACAGGGGGCACTGAAGCTTTCTTT.